A single T cell receptor (beta chain) is shown here with its context. Its specificity is not known. The sample comes from a study of T cell responses to AZD1222 COVID-19 vaccine. Study observations and caveats: Most donors were white British, females outnumbered males, and clonal diversity was possibly underestimated. CD4 TCRs covered the whole spike, strongest at regions 160-218 and 743-854.

Per the germline V gene, CDR1 is MNHEY and CDR2 is SVGEGT. Trimming pared 0 bases from V and 6 bases from J, leaving 14 bases between. The CDR3 has 15 amino acids. The table came from immunoSEQ multiplex PCR; TCRdb's copy has only in-frame clones and leaves some out. The table has under 95,000 clones, around 90% seen once. The TCR sequence derives from an adult who received the AZD1222 COVID-19 vaccine. The sample here was peripheral blood, taken 28 days after the second AZD1222 dose. The chain carries TRBV6-2 or TRBV6-3 and TRBJ1-1; maybe TRBD1 (6 bases). CDR3: CASSYSGARVPEAFF. The DNA of the CDR3 is TGTGCCAGCAGTTACTCGGGGGCGCGGGTCCCTGAAGCTTTCTTT.